Listed below are T cell receptor beta chains from one sample, sequenced in a study of hypomethylating agent response in myelodysplastic syndrome. The table came from immunoSEQ multiplex PCR; TCRdb's copy has only in-frame clones and leaves some out. The sample carries about 5,100 clones, 81% recorded once. Specimen: bone marrow, collected before or after starting hypomethylating agent treatment for myelodysplastic syndrome (not recorded which). The receptors were gathered from a human donor with myelodysplastic syndrome. Each CDR3 is given with its conserved first and last residue. A D gene is named only where the DNA matches it firmly. Only some rows state a clone size, as once, few, many or a class for expanded clones.

D gene	clone size	V gene	J gene	CDR3 protein	CDR3 DNA
TRBD1	NA	TRBV6-6	TRBJ2-5	CASSTDRAQETQYF	TGTGCCAGCAGTACCGACAGGGCTCAAGAGACCCAGTACTTC
NA	NA	TRBV5-5	TRBJ2-5	CASSLGWGSETQYF	TGTGCCAGCAGCTTGGGTTGGGGGTCAGAGACCCAGTACTTC
NA	NA	TRBV7-8	TRBJ1-5	CASSLQAKMDQPQHF	TGTGCCAGCAGCTTACAGGCAAAAATGGATCAGCCCCAGCATTTT
NA	NA	TRBV2	TRBJ1-6	CASSAGRDYNSPLHF	TGTGCCAGCAGTGCTGGACGGGACTATAATTCACCCCTCCACTTT
NA	NA	TRBV11-3	TRBJ2-7	CASSLGQGHYEQYF	TGTGCCAGCAGCTTAGGGCAGGGACACTACGAGCAGTACTTC
TRBD2	NA	TRBV7-2	TRBJ2-1	CASSYLGAGGAYNEQFF	TGTGCCAGCAGCTACCTTGGGGCGGGGGGTGCCTACAATGAGCAGTTCTTC
NA	NA	TRBV6-5	TRBJ2-1	CASRSQGLSYNEQFF	TGTGCCAGCAGGTCACAGGGACTCTCCTACAATGAGCAGTTCTTC
NA	NA	TRBV7-9	TRBJ1-2	CASSSTGYGYTF	TGTGCCAGCAGCTCGACGGGCTATGGCTACACCTTC
NA	NA	TRBV14	TRBJ1-2	CASSQGQVVSSGYTF	TGTGCCAGCAGCCAAGGTCAGGTGGTATCCTCTGGCTACACCTTC
NA	NA	TRBV14	TRBJ1-1	CASSPRTDMNTEAFF	TGTGCCAGCAGCCCCCGGACGGACATGAACACTGAAGCTTTCTTT
TRBD1	NA	TRBV4-3	TRBJ2-3	CASSQDLGGQGLTDTQYF	TGCGCCAGCAGCCAAGATTTAGGGGGACAGGGGCTGACAGATACGCAGTATTTT
TRBD2	NA	TRBV30	TRBJ2-7	CAWSVRRLAGGPKYF	TGTGCCTGGAGTGTACGGCGGCTAGCGGGGGGGCCTAAGTACTTC
NA	NA	TRBV6-5	TRBJ2-3	CASSYSRGDTQYF	TGTGCCAGCAGTTACAGCAGGGGTGATACGCAGTATTTT
TRBD1	NA	TRBV2	TRBJ1-6	CASSGTGYNSPLHF	TGTGCCAGCAGTGGGACAGGCTATAATTCACCCCTCCACTTT
NA	NA	TRBV6-6	TRBJ2-5	CASSPPGKQYF	TGTGCCAGCAGCCCACCAGGGAAGCAGTACTTC
NA	NA	TRBV19	TRBJ2-7	CASSLAGQNYEQYF	TGTGCCAGTAGTTTAGCGGGACAGAACTACGAGCAGTACTTC
NA	NA	TRBV6-4	TRBJ1-6	CASSYLGDSPLHF	TGTGCCAGCAGTTACTTGGGAGATTCACCCCTCCACTTT
NA	NA	TRBV6-1	TRBJ2-2	CASSRTTGELFF	TGTGCCAGCAGTAGGACGACCGGGGAGCTGTTTTTT
NA	NA	TRBV10-3	TRBJ1-1	CAISGGGQDNTEAFF	TGTGCCATCAGTGGAGGGGGACAAGACAACACTGAAGCTTTCTTT
NA	once	TRBV10-1	TRBJ2-2	CASSGELNTGELFF	TGCGCCAGCAGTGGGGAATTAAACACCGGGGAGCTGTTTTTT
NA	NA	TRBV18	TRBJ2-7	CASSPGGNNAEQYF	TGTGCCAGCTCACCAGGAGGGAACAACGCCGAGCAGTACTTC
NA	few	TRBV11-2	TRBJ1-2	CASSLWTEYEYGYTF	TGTGCCAGCAGCCTGTGGACGGAGTATGAGTATGGCTACACCTTC
NA	NA	TRBV20-1	TRBJ2-5	CSAVREETQYF	TGCAGTGCTGTAAGAGAAGAGACCCAGTACTTC
NA	few	TRBV4-2	TRBJ2-7	CASSPGGDGYYEQYF	TGTGCCAGCAGCCCAGGCGGGGACGGTTACTACGAGCAGTACTTC